This T cell receptor (beta chain) was captured in a study of T cell repertoires in cytomegalovirus infection. At the level of the study: Matching HLA type, along with CMV infection, was indicated by public TCR beta signatures.

Study outcomes and limitations: CMV-specific TCR beta clonotypes restricted by HLA-C were the ones dominating the ex vivo response. Carriage of CMV together with the relevant HLA was identifiable through cumulative public TCR beta family frequency.

TCRdb fed the reads into MiXCR, producing one record per CDR3 protein. The table has under 800,000 distinct CDR3 sequences, 24% seen once; the top ten hold roughly 8%. This clonotype was picked up many times. No antigen is known for it. This TCR was sampled from a human donor in good health (CMV status not recorded). Some clones in this sample may be carry-over from other donors' samples. Input material: CD8+ T cells from PBMCs.

In DNA form, the CDR3 reads TGTGCCAGCAGCTCCCACCACGATGGGATACCCTACGAGCAGTACTTC. This sequence encodes CASSSHHDGIPYEQYF. The J gene is TRBJ2-7, the V gene TRBV11-3; D unclear. The germline gives CDR1 SGHNT, CDR2 YENEEA. V lost 4 bases, J lost 2 bases, and 18 bases lay in between. CDR3 length: 16 residues.